Below, 29 T cell receptor beta chains from the same sample are listed, as sequenced in a study of patients and donors after allogeneic stem cell transplantation. TCRdb fed the RT-PCR reads into MiXCR, producing one record per CDR3 protein. The repertoire holds about 960,000 distinct CDR3 sequences, with more than 15% as singletons. Sequenced: blood, either unsorted or a sorted T cell fraction (not recorded which). These TCRs come from a human donor who was either an allogeneic HSCT recipient or a stem cell or donor lymphocyte infusion donor (not recorded which). It is not recorded whose cells these are; they may come from a transplant donor.

The CDR3 loop reads CASSSRGDTQPQHF. CDR3 nucleotides: TGTGCCAGCAGCTCCAGAGGGGATACCCAGCCCCAGCATTTT. The genes are TRBV12-3 or TRBV12-4 and TRBJ1-5; D is possibly TRBD1 (5 bases). V lost 6 bases and J 7 bases, leaving 16 bases between the germline ends. This CDR3 is 14 amino acids long.

The V and J genes are TRBV19 and TRBJ2-7; D ambiguous. The CDR3 sequence is 11 residues long. CDR1 is LNHDA, CDR2 SQIVND, per germline (reference sequence). V shed 3 bases and J shed 1 base, with 1 base lying between them. DNA for the CDR3: TGTGCCAGTAGTATGTCCTACGAGCAGTACTTC. Amino acid sequence: CASSMSYEQYF.

This clonotype was recorded many times. V usage is TRBV21-1 and J usage is TRBJ2-7; TRBD1 was called by the table and not checked on the DNA. TRBV21-1 is termed a pseudogene. The CDR3 is 14 residues long. The CDR3 loop is CASSKATGSYEQYF. The CDR3 coding sequence is TGTGCCAGCAGCAAAGCCACAGGGTCCTACGAGCAGTACTTC.

The rearrangement links TRBV12-3 or TRBV12-4 to TRBJ2-5; 7 bases match TRBD2. This CDR3 has 14 amino acids. With V trimmed by 6 bases and J by 8 bases, 12 bases remained unmatched. CDR3 residues: CASRGTGGTGTQYF. CDR3 DNA sequence: TGTGCCAGCAGGGGAACGGGGGGTACGGGAACCCAGTACTTC.

This clonotype was observed a few times. The chain has TRBV7-9 and TRBJ1-3; D ambiguous. CDR3 length: 16 residues. The V gene lost 7 bases and the J gene lost 0 bases, with 16 bases spanning the gap. In germline, CDR1 is SEHNR, CDR2 FQNEAQ (reference sequence). The DNA for the CDR3 is TGTGCCAGCACCGGTTTACAGTTCTTCTCTGGAAACACCATATATTTT. Its translation: CASTGLQFFSGNTIYF.

V usage is TRBV2 and J usage is TRBJ1-6; D perhaps matches TRBD1 (5 bases). V lost 7 bases and J lost 0, with 16 bases in between. Germline V gene sequence: CDR1 SNHLY, CDR2 FYNNEI. This CDR3 has 17 amino acids. CDR3 DNA sequence: TGTGCCAGCATTCCGGGACGCCCCAGCTCCTATAATTCACCCCTCCACTTT. It specifies CASIPGRPSSYNSPLHF.

In its sample, this clonotype was seen many times. The chain employs TRBV12-3 or TRBV12-4 and TRBJ2-2; D ambiguous. This CDR3 contains 13 residues. Trimming took off 5 bases at V and 5 bases at J, with 9 bases between the two ends. The CDR3 protein is CASSPPGTGELFF. The DNA for the CDR3 is TGTGCCAGCAGTCCACCGGGTACCGGGGAGCTGTTTTTT.

The chain recombines TRBV24-1 with TRBJ1-5; D is unclear. The CDR3 sequence is 14 residues long. V lost 3 bases, J lost 3 bases, and 8 bases lay in between. Germline values: CDR1 KGHDR, CDR2 SFDVKD. CDR3 residues: CATSDPGNNQPQHF. The CDR3, as DNA: TGTGCCACCAGTGATCCCGGGAACAATCAGCCCCAGCATTTT.

This clonotype has a handful of counts. This chain connects TRBV20-1 to TRBJ1-2, with TRBD1 as a possible D gene (6 bases). Germline V gene lookup returns CDR1 DFQATT and CDR2 SNEGSKA (reference sequence). CDR3 length: 13 residues. V lost 6 bases, J lost 4 bases, and 15 bases lay in between. CDR3 sequence (DNA): TGCAGTGCCAATCCCGGGGGGCTCTATGGCTACACCTTC. Amino acids: CSANPGGLYGYTF.

The chain has TRBV18 and TRBJ1-2; 7 nucleotides match TRBD1. J gave up 5 bases and V 1 base, and 7 bases lay outside the gene matches. Germline CDR1 reads KGHSH; CDR2 reads LQKENI. The CDR3 has 15 amino acids. Here the CDR3 reads CASSPRQGDPYGYTF. The CDR3 nucleotides are TGTGCCAGCTCACCACGCCAGGGGGATCCTTATGGCTACACCTTC. The whole variable domain, filled in from reference TRBV18 and TRBJ1-2, reads NAGVMQNPRHLVRRRGQEARLRCSPMKGHSHVYWYRQLPEEGLKFMVYLQKENIIDESGMPKERFSAEFPKEGPSILRIQQVVRGDSAAYFCASSPRQGDPYGYTFGSGTRLTVV.

There are a few counts of this clonotype. The chain couples TRBV2 to TRBJ2-5; 9 positions match TRBD2. CDR3 length: 14 amino acids. V was pared by 8 bases and J by 0 bases, with 4 bases of the junction left unmatched. Germline-derived CDR1 and CDR2 are SNHLY and FYNNEI. CDR3: CASAGGTYQETQYF. The CDR3 region has the DNA TGTGCCAGCGCGGGGGGGACGTACCAAGAGACCCAGTACTTC.

This chain joins TRBV5-1 and TRBJ1-6; D may be TRBD1 (6 bases). Trimming took 4 bases from V and 1 from J, leaving 15 bases between them. The CDR3 length is 17 residues. CDR1 is SGHRS and CDR2 is YFSETQ in the germline V gene. The CDR3: CASSLGQKRSYNSPLHF. The CDR3 DNA sequence: TGCGCCAGCAGCCTAGGACAGAAAAGGTCCTATAATTCACCCCTCCACTTT.

This clonotype has just a few counts. The chain has TRBV12-3 or TRBV12-4 and TRBJ2-3, with 7 positions matching TRBD2. This CDR3 is built from 14 residues. Trimming cost V 1 base and J 5 bases; bases outside gene matches: 3. This chain's CDR3 is CASSLGGEGDTQYF. The CDR3 nucleotides are TGTGCCAGCAGTTTAGGAGGGGAGGGAGATACGCAGTATTTT.

In its sample, this clonotype was seen a few times. CDR3 sequence reads: CASSYRGELRYEQYF. CDR3 nucleotide sequence: TGTGCCAGCAGCTACAGGGGGGAGCTGAGGTACGAGCAGTACTTC. The J gene is TRBJ2-7, the V gene TRBV28; the match to TRBD1 covers 8 bases. This CDR3 has 15 residues. In germline, CDR1 is MDHEN, CDR2 SYDVKM. J gave up 4 bases and V 6 bases, and 11 bases lay outside the gene matches. Supplemented by reference TRBV28 and TRBJ2-7, the full variable domain reads DVKVTQSSRYLVKRTGEKVFLECVQDMDHENMFWYRQDPGLGLRLIYFSYDVKMKEKGDIPEGYSVSREKKERFSLILESASTNQTSMYLCASSYRGELRYEQYFGPGTRLTVT.

The chain links TRBV3-1 to TRBJ2-1; 11 nucleotides align to TRBD2. CDR1 and CDR2 (germline): LGHDT, YNNKEL (reference sequence). The CDR3 runs to 15 residues. V dropped 3 bases and J dropped 3; count of bases not matched to a gene: 1. The DNA of the CDR3 is TGTGCCAGCAGCCACGGGACTAGCGGCTACAATGAGCAGTTCTTC. Translated: CASSHGTSGYNEQFF.

V usage is TRBV27 and J usage is TRBJ1-5; the D gene is possibly TRBD1 (5 bases). The V end lost 10 bases, the J end lost 5 bases, and 24 bases lay between the germline ends. The CDR3 covers 16 residues. The germline V gene has CDR1 MNHEY and CDR2 SMNVEV (reference sequence). Written as DNA, the CDR3 is TGTGCCACCGGGTTTTCGGCGGGGGTGGGGCATCAGCCCCAGCATTTT. It specifies CATGFSAGVGHQPQHF.

This clonotype has more than one count but fewer than ten. This sequence joins TRBV4-3 and TRBJ2-1; D is uncertain. Germline assignment: CDR1 LGHNA and CDR2 YSLEER. Trimming took off 1 base at V and 2 bases at J, with 12 bases between the two ends. The CDR3 covers 16 residues. CDR3 sequence: CASSQGYGRAYNEQFF. CDR3 coding DNA: TGCGCCAGCAGCCAAGGTTATGGACGTGCCTACAATGAGCAGTTCTTC.

This chain uses TRBV19 with TRBJ2-5, with TRBD2 as a possible D gene (7 bases). CDR1 is LNHDA and CDR2 is SQIVND in the germline V gene (reference sequence). The CDR3 spans 14 residues. Trimming stripped 6 bases from V and 1 base from J, with 12 bases between. The CDR3 loop reads CASRGGGFQETQYF. The CDR3 DNA reads TGTGCCAGTAGGGGGGGGGGCTTCCAAGAGACCCAGTACTTC.

The CDR3 spells CASSLPTTWTQYF. The CDR3, as DNA: TGTGCCAGCAGCTTACCAACAACATGGACCCAGTACTTC. The genes are TRBV7-9 and TRBJ2-5; D is unclear. V shed 2 bases and J shed 7 bases, with 11 bases lying between them. The germline V gene has CDR1 SEHNR and CDR2 FQNEAQ (reference sequence). The length of the CDR3 is 13 residues.

CDR3 DNA: TGCAGCGTTGATAGTTTAGGGGGCTTAGGCTACACCTTC. Translating gives CSVDSLGGLGYTF. The gene calls are TRBV29-1 and TRBJ1-2; 7 bases are a match to TRBD1. The ends lost 3 bases at V and 8 bases at J; junction bases unmatched: 9. CDR3 length: 13 amino acids. Germline values: CDR1 SQVTM, CDR2 ANQGSEA.

The chain uses TRBV9 and TRBJ1-1; D is uncertain. Germline V CDR1 and CDR2: SGDLS, YYNGEE. The CDR3 is 15 residues long. V lost 0 bases, J lost 5 bases, and 14 bases lay in between. The CDR3 here is CASSVDNLRQTEAFF. The CDR3 DNA is TGTGCCAGCAGCGTAGACAACCTTCGGCAGACTGAAGCTTTCTTT.

This clonotype has only one observation. V is TRBV7-8 and J is TRBJ1-2, with TRBD1 identical over 7 bases. The CDR3 is 15 amino acids. CDR1 and CDR2 from the germline V gene are SGHVS and FQNEAQ. V shed 5 bases and J 4 bases; nucleotides not matched to a gene: 10. CDR3 in amino acids: CASSPRTGTTYGYTF. For the CDR3, the DNA is TGTGCCAGCAGCCCGCGGACAGGCACAACCTATGGCTACACCTTC. Combining the CDR3 with reference TRBV7-8 and TRBJ1-2 gives the whole variable domain GAGVSQSPRYKVAKRGQDVALRCDPISGHVSLFWYQQALGQGPEFLTYFQNEAQLDKSGLPSDRFFAERPEGSVSTLKIQRTQQEDSAVYLCASSPRTGTTYGYTFGSGTRLTVV.

The chain is built from TRBV7-8 and TRBJ2-1; weak D call: TRBD1 (6 bases). Germline V gene lookup returns CDR1 SGHVS and CDR2 FQNEAQ. This CDR3 is 14 amino acids long. Trimming removed 5 bases from V and 3 bases from J, with 11 bases in between. The CDR3 region is CASSALDSYNEQFF. CDR3 DNA: TGTGCCAGCAGCGCCTTGGACAGCTACAATGAGCAGTTCTTC.

This clonotype has a count of ten or more. This chain joins TRBV29-1 and TRBJ2-5; 8 positions match TRBD1. CDR3 length: 12 amino acids. The ends lost 5 bases at V and 5 bases at J; junction bases unmatched: 4. CDR1 SQVTM and CDR2 ANQGSEA come from the germline V gene. This chain's CDR3 is CSVRTGPETQYF. The CDR3 region has the DNA TGCAGCGTTCGGACAGGGCCGGAGACCCAGTACTTC.

This clonotype showed up just a few times. V and J are TRBV6-2 or TRBV6-3 and TRBJ2-1; no definite D call. V was trimmed by 0 bases and J by 5 bases, leaving 17 bases between them. The V gene's germline CDR1 is MNHEY and CDR2 SVGEGT. The CDR3 length is 17 residues. The CDR3 loop reads CASSYSPSSPTHNEQFF. For the CDR3, the DNA is TGTGCCAGCAGTTACTCACCCTCAAGCCCCACTCACAATGAGCAGTTCTTC.

The chain carries TRBV5-1 and TRBJ2-2; 7 nucleotides line up with TRBD1. Germline trimming cut 4 bases from V and 6 bases from J; bases unmatched to any gene: 6. Germline V CDR1 and CDR2: SGHRS, YFSETQ. CDR3 length: 14 amino acids. The CDR3 sequence: CASSETGMAGELFF. In DNA form, the CDR3 reads TGCGCCAGCAGCGAGACAGGGATGGCCGGGGAGCTGTTTTTT.

This clonotype was found a few times. V and J are TRBV25-1 and TRBJ2-7; perhaps TRBD2 as D (5 bases). Germline assignment: CDR1 MGHDK and CDR2 SYGVNS. Trimming shortened V by 1 base and J by 5 bases, and 12 bases separated the two germline ends. This CDR3 is built from 14 residues. The CDR3 protein is CASSELGEGHEQYF. The DNA of the CDR3 is TGTGCCAGCAGTGAATTAGGTGAGGGCCACGAGCAGTACTTC.

The gene calls are TRBV20-1 and TRBJ1-1; D call uncertain. The CDR3 spans 14 residues. The V end was cut by 5 bases, the J end by 0 bases, with 13 bases between. Germline lookup yields CDR1 DFQATT and CDR2 SNEGSKA (reference sequence). The chain's CDR3 is CSAPRHQMNTEAFF. The CDR3 bases are TGCAGTGCTCCCAGACATCAAATGAACACTGAAGCTTTCTTT.

A few counts support this clonotype. The chain couples TRBV11-2 to TRBJ2-7; TRBD1 matches at 9 bases. The CDR3 runs 16 residues. CDR1 and CDR2 from the germline V gene are SGHAT and FQNNGV. With V trimmed by 4 bases and J by 8 bases, 15 bases remained unmatched. The CDR3 nucleotides are TGTGCCAGCAGCTACCCCTCCCCGACAGGGGGTGAAAAGCAGTACTTC. Translating it yields CASSYPSPTGGEKQYF. Drawing the rest from reference TRBV11-2 and TRBJ2-7, the complete variable domain is EAGVAQSPRYKIIEKRQSVAFWCNPISGHATLYWYQQILGQGPKLLIQFQNNGVVDDSQLPKDRFSAERLKGVDSTLKIQPAKLEDSAVYLCASSYPSPTGGEKQYFGPGTRLTVT.